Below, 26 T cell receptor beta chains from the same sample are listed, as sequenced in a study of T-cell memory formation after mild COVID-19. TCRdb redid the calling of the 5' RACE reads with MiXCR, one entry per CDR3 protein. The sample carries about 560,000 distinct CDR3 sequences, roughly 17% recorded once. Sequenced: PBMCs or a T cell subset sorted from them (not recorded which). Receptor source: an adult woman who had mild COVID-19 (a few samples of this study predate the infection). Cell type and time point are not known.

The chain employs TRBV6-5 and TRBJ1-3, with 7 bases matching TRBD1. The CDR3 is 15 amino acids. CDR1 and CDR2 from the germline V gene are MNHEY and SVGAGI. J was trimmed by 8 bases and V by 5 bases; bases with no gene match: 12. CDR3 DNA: TGTGCCAGCAGTCCGACAGGGCCACCCCCGGACACCATATATTTT. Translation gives CASSPTGPPPDTIYF.

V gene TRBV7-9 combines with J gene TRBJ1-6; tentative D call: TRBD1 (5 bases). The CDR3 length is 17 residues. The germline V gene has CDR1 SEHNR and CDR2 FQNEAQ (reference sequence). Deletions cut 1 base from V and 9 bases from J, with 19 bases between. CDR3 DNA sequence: TGTGCCAGCAGCTTAGTTGACTCAGGGACCTCGGGTTCACCCCTCCACTTT. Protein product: CASSLVDSGTSGSPLHF.

The CDR3 loop reads CATSDGFISTDTQYF. The CDR3 DNA sequence: TGTGCCACCAGTGATGGGTTTATTAGCACAGATACGCAGTATTTT. The chain uses TRBV24-1 and TRBJ2-3; D is unclear. This CDR3 is 15 amino acids long. Trimming left V 3 bases short and J 0 bases short, with 9 bases between. The germline gives CDR1 KGHDR, CDR2 SFDVKD.

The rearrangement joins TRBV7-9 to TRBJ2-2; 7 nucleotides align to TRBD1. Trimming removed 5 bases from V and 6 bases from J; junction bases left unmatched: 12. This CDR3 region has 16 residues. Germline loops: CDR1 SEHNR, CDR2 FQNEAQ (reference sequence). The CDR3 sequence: CASSQGGRVRAGELFF. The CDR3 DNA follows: TGTGCCAGCAGCCAAGGGGGCAGGGTGCGCGCCGGGGAGCTGTTTTTT.

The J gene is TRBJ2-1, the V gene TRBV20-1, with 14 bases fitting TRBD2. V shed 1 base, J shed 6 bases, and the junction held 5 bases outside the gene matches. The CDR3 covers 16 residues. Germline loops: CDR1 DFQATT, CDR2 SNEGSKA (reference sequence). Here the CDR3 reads CSARGGGTSGSNEQFF. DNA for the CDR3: TGCAGTGCTAGAGGTGGTGGGACTAGCGGGAGCAATGAGCAGTTCTTC.

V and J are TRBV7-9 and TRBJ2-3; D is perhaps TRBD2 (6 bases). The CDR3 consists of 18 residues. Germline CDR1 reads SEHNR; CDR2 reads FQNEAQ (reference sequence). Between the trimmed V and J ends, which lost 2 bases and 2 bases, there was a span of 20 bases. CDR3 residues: CASSLRGTWASVTDTQYF. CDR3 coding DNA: TGTGCCAGCAGCTTAAGAGGGACTTGGGCTAGCGTCACAGATACGCAGTATTTT.

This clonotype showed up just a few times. The CDR3 sequence: CASGTGIYEQYF. CDR3 sequence (DNA): TGTGCCAGCGGGACAGGGATCTACGAGCAGTACTTC. The V gene is TRBV12-3 or TRBV12-4, the J gene TRBJ2-7; 9 nucleotides align to TRBD1. Unmatched junction bases numbered 2, after V lost 8 bases and J lost 3 bases. This CDR3 comprises 12 residues.

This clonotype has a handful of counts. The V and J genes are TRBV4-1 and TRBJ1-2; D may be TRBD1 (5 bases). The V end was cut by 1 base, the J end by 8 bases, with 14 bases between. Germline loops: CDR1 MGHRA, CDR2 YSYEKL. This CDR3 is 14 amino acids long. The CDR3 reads CASSQGYRQWGYTF. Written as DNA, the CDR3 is TGCGCCAGCAGCCAAGGCTACAGACAGTGGGGCTACACCTTC.

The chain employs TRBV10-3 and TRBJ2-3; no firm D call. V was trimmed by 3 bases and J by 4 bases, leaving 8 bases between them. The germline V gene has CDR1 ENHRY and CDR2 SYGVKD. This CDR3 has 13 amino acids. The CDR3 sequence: CAISEGGADTQYF. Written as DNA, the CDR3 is TGTGCCATCAGTGAAGGTGGGGCAGATACGCAGTATTTT.

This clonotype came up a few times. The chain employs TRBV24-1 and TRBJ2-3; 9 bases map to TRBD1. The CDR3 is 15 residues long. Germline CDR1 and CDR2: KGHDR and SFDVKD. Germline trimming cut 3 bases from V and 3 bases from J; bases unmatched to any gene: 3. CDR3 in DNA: TGTGCCACCAGTGATACAGGGGGCCCAACAGATACGCAGTATTTT. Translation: CATSDTGGPTDTQYF.

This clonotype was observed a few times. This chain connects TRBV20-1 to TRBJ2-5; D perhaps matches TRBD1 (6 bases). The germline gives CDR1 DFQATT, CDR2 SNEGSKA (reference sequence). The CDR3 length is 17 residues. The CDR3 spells CLAARRYREGGQETQYF. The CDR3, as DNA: TGCCTTGCAGCCCGGAGATACAGGGAAGGGGGCCAAGAGACCCAGTACTTC.

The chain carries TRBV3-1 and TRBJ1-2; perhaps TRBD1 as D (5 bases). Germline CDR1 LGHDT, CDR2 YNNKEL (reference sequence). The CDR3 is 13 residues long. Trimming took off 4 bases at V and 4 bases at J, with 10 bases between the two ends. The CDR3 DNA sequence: TGTGCCAGCAGCCGAGGCGGGGCCTATGGCTACACCTTC. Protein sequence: CASSRGGAYGYTF.

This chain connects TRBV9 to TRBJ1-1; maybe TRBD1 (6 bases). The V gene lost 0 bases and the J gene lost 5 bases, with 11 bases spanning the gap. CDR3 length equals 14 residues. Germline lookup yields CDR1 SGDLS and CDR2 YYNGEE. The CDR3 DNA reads TGTGCCAGCAGCGTAGCAGGGGCGCAGACTGAAGCTTTCTTT. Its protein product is CASSVAGAQTEAFF.

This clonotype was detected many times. The CDR3 coding sequence is TGTGCCAGCAGTTTCACGGGACGGAACGGGCTCTACGAGCAGTACTTC. Translating it yields CASSFTGRNGLYEQYF. V usage is TRBV12-3 or TRBV12-4 and J usage is TRBJ2-7; D might be TRBD1 or TRBD2, each matching 5 bases. With 3 bases removed from V and 3 bases from J, the gap between germline ends came to 18 bases. The CDR3 is made up of 16 amino acids.

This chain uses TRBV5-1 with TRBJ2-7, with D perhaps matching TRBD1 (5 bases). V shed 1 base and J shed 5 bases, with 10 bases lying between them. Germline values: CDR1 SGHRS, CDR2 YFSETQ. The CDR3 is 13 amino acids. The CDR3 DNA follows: TGCGCCAGCAGCTTGTATGCAGGGAACGAGCAGTACTTC. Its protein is CASSLYAGNEQYF.

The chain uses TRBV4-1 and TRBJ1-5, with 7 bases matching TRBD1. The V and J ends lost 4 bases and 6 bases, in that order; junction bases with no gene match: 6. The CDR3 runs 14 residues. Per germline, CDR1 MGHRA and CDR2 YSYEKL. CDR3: CASSPDRDVQPQHF. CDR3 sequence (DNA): TGCGCCAGCAGCCCCGACAGGGATGTTCAGCCCCAGCATTTT.

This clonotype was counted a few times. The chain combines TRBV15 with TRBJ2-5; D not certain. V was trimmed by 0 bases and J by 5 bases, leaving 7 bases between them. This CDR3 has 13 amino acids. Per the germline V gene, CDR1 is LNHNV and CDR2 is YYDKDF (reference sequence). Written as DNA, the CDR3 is TGTGCCACCAGCAGAGATTTGGAGGAGACCCAGTACTTC. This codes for CATSRDLEETQYF.

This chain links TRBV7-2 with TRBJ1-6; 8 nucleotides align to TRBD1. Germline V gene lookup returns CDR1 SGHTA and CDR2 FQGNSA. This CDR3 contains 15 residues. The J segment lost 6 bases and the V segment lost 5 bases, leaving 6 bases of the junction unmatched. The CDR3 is CASSTLQGVNSPLHF. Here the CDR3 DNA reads TGTGCCAGCAGCACCCTACAGGGGGTTAATTCACCCCTCCACTTT.

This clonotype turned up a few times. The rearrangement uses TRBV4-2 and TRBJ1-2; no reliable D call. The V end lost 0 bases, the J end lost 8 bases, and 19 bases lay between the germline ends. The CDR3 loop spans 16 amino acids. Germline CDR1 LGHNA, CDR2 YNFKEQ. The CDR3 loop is CASSQDLTANYWGYTF. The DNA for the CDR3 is TGTGCCAGCAGCCAAGATTTGACGGCGAACTATTGGGGCTACACCTTC.

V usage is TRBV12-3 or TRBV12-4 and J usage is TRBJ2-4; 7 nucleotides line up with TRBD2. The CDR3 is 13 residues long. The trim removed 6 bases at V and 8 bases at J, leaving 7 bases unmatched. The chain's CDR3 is CASSRGGGDIQYF. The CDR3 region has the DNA TGTGCCAGCAGCCGTGGGGGGGGGGACATTCAGTACTTC.

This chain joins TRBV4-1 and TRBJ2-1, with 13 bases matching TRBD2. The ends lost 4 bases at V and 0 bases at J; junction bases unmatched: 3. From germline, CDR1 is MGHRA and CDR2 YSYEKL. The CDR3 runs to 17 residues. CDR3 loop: CASSRRTSGGSYNEQFF. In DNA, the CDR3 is TGCGCCAGCAGCCGGAGGACTAGCGGGGGCTCCTACAATGAGCAGTTCTTC.

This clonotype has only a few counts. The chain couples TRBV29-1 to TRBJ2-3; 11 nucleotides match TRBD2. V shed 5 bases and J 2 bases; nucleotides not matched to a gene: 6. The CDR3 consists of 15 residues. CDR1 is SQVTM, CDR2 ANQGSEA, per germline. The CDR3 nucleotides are TGCAGCGTTCGACTAGCGGGGCGTTCCACAGATACGCAGTATTTT. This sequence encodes CSVRLAGRSTDTQYF.

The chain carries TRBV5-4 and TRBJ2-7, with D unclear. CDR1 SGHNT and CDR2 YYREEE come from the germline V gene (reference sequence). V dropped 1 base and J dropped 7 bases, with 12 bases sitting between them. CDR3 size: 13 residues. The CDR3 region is CASSLSGAWEQYF. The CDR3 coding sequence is TGTGCCAGCAGCTTGTCCGGTGCGTGGGAGCAGTACTTC.

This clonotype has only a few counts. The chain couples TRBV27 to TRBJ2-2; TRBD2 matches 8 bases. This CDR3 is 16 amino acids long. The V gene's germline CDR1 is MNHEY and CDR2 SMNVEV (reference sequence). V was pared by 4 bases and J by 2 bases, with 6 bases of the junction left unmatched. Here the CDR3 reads CASSSVLAVNTGELFF. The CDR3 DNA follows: TGTGCCAGCAGTTCGGTACTAGCGGTTAACACCGGGGAGCTGTTTTTT.

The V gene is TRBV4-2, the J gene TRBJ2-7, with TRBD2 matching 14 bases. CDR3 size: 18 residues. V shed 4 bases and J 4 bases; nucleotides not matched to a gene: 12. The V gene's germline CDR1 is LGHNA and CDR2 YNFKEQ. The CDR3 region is CASSPLTGTSGSMYEQYF. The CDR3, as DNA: TGTGCCAGCAGCCCACTGACCGGGACTAGCGGGAGTATGTACGAGCAGTACTTC.

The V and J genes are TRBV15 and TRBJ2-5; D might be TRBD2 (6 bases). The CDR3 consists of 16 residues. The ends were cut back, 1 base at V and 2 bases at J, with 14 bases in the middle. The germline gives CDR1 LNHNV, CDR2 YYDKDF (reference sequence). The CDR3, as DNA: TGTGCCACCAGCAGAGCCCCCCAGACTAGACAAGAGACCCAGTACTTC. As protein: CATSRAPQTRQETQYF.